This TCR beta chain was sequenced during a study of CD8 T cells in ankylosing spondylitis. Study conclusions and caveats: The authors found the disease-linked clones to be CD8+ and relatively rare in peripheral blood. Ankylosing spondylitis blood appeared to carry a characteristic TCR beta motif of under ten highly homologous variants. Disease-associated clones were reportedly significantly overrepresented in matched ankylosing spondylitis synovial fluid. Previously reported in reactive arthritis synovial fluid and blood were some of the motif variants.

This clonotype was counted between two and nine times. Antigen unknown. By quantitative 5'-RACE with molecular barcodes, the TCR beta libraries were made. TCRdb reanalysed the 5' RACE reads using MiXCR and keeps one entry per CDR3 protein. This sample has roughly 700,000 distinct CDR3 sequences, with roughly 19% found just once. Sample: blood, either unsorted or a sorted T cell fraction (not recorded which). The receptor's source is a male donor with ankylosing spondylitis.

The CDR3 DNA reads as TGTGCCAGCAGCCCGGGGACAGGTCACGGCTACACCTTC. This translates into CASSPGTGHGYTF. This rearrangement joins TRBV9 to TRBJ1-2; 8 bases fit TRBD1. Germline CDR1 and CDR2: SGDLS and YYNGEE. The trim removed 4 bases at V and 8 bases at J, leaving 7 bases unmatched. This CDR3 has 13 residues.